These 18 T cell receptor beta chains were all obtained from the same sample, sequenced in a study of cytomegalovirus exposure and HLA in healthy donors. The PCR ran on 60 Vbeta and 13 Jbeta primers. Clones were sequenced by immunoSEQ multiplex PCR, and TCRdb holds only the in-frame ones, with some missing. The sample lists 100,000 to 150,000 clones; about three quarters were seen once. The specimen sequenced was PBMCs. The receptors shown here come from a woman in her thirties in good health and CMV-seronegative.

The chain is built from TRBV7-2 and TRBJ1-6; possible D gene TRBD1, 6 bases. The germline V and J ends were trimmed by 5 bases and 9 bases, with 23 bases remaining between them. CDR1 is SGHTA and CDR2 is FQGNSA in the germline V gene. This CDR3 region has 17 residues. CDR3 nucleotide sequence: TGTGCCAGCAGCCCCCCGGGCCTACAGGGAAACGGTTCACCCCTCCACTTT. It translates to CASSPPGLQGNGSPLHF. Full variable domain (outside the CDR3, taken from reference TRBV7-2 and TRBJ1-6): GAGVSQSPSNKVTEKGKDVELRCDPISGHTALYWYRQSLGQGLEFLIYFQGNSAPDKSGLPSDRFSAERTGGSVSTLTIQRTQQEDSAVYLCASSPPGLQGNGSPLHFGNGTRLTVT.

The chain joins TRBV5-1 to TRBJ1-1; 8 bases align to TRBD1. V trimming: 1 base; J trimming: 6 bases; junction bases outside the gene matches: 2. The CDR3 length is 13 residues. Germline assignment: CDR1 SGHRS and CDR2 YFSETQ. CDR3 sequence: CASSLQGAAEAFF. CDR3 bases: TGCGCCAGCAGCTTGCAGGGGGCCGCTGAAGCTTTCTTT. The variable domain in full, completed from reference TRBV5-1 and TRBJ1-1, reads KAGVTQTPRYLIKTRGQQVTLSCSPISGHRSVSWYQQTPGQGLQFLFEYFSETQRNKGNFPGRFSGRQFSNSRSEMNVSTLELGDSALYLCASSLQGAAEAFFGQGTRLTVV.

The chain uses TRBV7-2 and TRBJ2-5; 7 nucleotides align to TRBD1. V dropped 5 bases and J dropped 5; count of bases not matched to a gene: 8. The CDR3 contains 14 residues. Germline-derived CDR1 and CDR2 are SGHTA and FQGNSA. CDR3 DNA: TGTGCCAGCAGCCTACCGACAGGGCTGGAGACCCAGTACTTC. This sequence encodes CASSLPTGLETQYF.

The chain couples TRBV7-9 to TRBJ2-3, with 11 bases matching TRBD2. With 3 bases clipped from V and 1 base from J, the junction kept 0 bases outside the gene matches. Germline CDR1 reads SEHNR; CDR2 reads FQNEAQ (reference sequence). CDR3 length: 15 amino acids. The CDR3 DNA sequence: TGTGCCAGCAGCTTTAGCGGGAGGGGCACAGATACGCAGTATTTT. Amino acid sequence: CASSFSGRGTDTQYF.

The chain uses TRBV5-6 and TRBJ2-5; TRBD1 agrees at 8 bases. Germline assignment: CDR1 SGHDT and CDR2 YYEEEE. V dropped 2 bases and J dropped 4; count of bases not matched to a gene: 7. The CDR3 extends over 15 amino acids. The CDR3 loop is CASSFSGQGRETQYF. The DNA for the CDR3 is TGTGCCAGCAGCTTCTCCGGACAGGGAAGAGAGACCCAGTACTTC.

The chain joins TRBV18 to TRBJ2-1; the match to TRBD2 covers 11 bases. Trimming at V came to 2 bases and at J to 6 bases, leaving 6 bases not matched to a gene. This CDR3 contains 16 residues. Germline CDR1 is KGHSH and CDR2 is LQKENI. Here the CDR3 reads CASSPLTSGKTNEQFF. As DNA, the CDR3 is TGTGCCAGCTCACCATTGACTAGCGGGAAGACCAATGAGCAGTTCTTC.

This sequence joins TRBV19 and TRBJ2-5; 10 bases fit TRBD2. CDR3 size: 13 residues. Germline CDR1 reads LNHDA; CDR2 reads SQIVND (reference sequence). The junction had 0 bases not matched to a gene; V was cut back by 4 bases and J by 4 bases. The CDR3 DNA follows: TGTGCCAGTAGTAGACTAGCGGGAGAGACCCAGTACTTC. Its protein product is CASSRLAGETQYF.

This rearrangement joins TRBV6-5 to TRBJ2-7; D possibly corresponds to TRBD1 (5 bases). Germline CDR1 is MNHEY and CDR2 is SVGAGI. CDR3 size: 14 residues. Between the trimmed V and J ends, which lost 5 bases and 0 bases, there was a span of 11 bases. CDR3 residues: CASSIQGSSYEQYF. The CDR3 DNA is TGTGCCAGCAGTATTCAGGGCAGCTCCTACGAGCAGTACTTC.

The chain joins TRBV7-9 to TRBJ1-2, with D maybe TRBD1 (6 bases). The CDR3 covers 14 residues. Germline CDR1 reads SEHNR; CDR2 reads FQNEAQ (reference sequence). V lost 1 base, J lost 4 bases, and 10 bases lay in between. The CDR3 loop reads CASSLGQAPYGYTF. CDR3 coding DNA: TGTGCCAGCAGCTTAGGACAGGCCCCCTATGGCTACACCTTC. Full variable domain (outside the CDR3, taken from reference TRBV7-9 and TRBJ1-2): DTGVSQNPRHKITKRGQNVTFRCDPISEHNRLYWYRQTLGQGPEFLTYFQNEAQLEKSRLLSDRFSAERPKGSFSTLEIQRTEQGDSAMYLCASSLGQAPYGYTFGSGTRLTVV.

CDR3 residues: CASSMSGNEKLFF. The CDR3 DNA sequence: TGTGCCAGTAGTATGAGTGGTAATGAAAAACTGTTTTTT. The V call is TRBV19, the J call TRBJ1-4; D is unresolved. The length of the CDR3 is 13 residues. Germline CDR1 reads LNHDA; CDR2 reads SQIVND (reference sequence). Trimming took off 3 bases at V and 4 bases at J, with 6 bases between the two ends. The complete variable domain, with remaining parts taken from reference TRBV19 and TRBJ1-4, reads DGGITQSPKYLFRKEGQNVTLSCEQNLNHDAMYWYRQDPGQGLRLIYYSQIVNDFQKGDIAEGYSVSREKKESFPLTVTSAQKNPTAFYLCASSMSGNEKLFFGSGTQLSVL.

This clone was observed a single time. CDR3 sequence (DNA): TGTGCCAGCAGGCCGCGGGAGGGCTGGGCCGAGCAGTACTTC. Its translation is CASRPREGWAEQYF. The chain couples TRBV11-3 to TRBJ2-7; 9 nucleotides align to TRBD2. Per germline, CDR1 SGHNT and CDR2 YENEEA. J was trimmed by 6 bases and V by 6 bases; bases with no gene match: 9. This CDR3 comprises 14 residues.

V gene TRBV6-1 combines with J gene TRBJ2-1; D is undetermined. The CDR3 spans 15 residues. Germline lookup yields CDR1 MNHNS and CDR2 SASEGT. Between the trimmed V and J ends, which lost 8 bases and 0 bases, there was a span of 14 bases. CDR3 coding DNA: TGTGCCAGCTGTCTTTCCCCCTTCTCCTACAATGAGCAGTTCTTC. Its protein is CASCLSPFSYNEQFF.

In this sample, this clone turned up a few times. This rearrangement joins TRBV7-9 to TRBJ1-1; 7 bases line up with TRBD1. CDR1 is SEHNR and CDR2 is FQNEAQ in the germline V gene (reference sequence). With V trimmed by 7 bases and J by 11 bases, 10 bases remained unmatched. This CDR3 comprises 12 residues. The CDR3 DNA follows: TGTGCCAGCACGATGACAGGGTCGTGGGCTTTCTTT. This gives the protein CASTMTGSWAFF. Full variable domain (remainder filled in from reference TRBV7-9 and TRBJ1-1): DTGVSQNPRHKITKRGQNVTFRCDPISEHNRLYWYRQTLGQGPEFLTYFQNEAQLEKSRLLSDRFSAERPKGSFSTLEIQRTEQGDSAMYLCASTMTGSWAFFGQGTRLTVV.

This clone was detected a few times. This chain joins TRBV28 and TRBJ1-6; TRBD1 aligns across 9 bases. Germline V gene lookup returns CDR1 MDHEN and CDR2 SYDVKM. Trimming took 6 bases from V and 5 from J; bases not matched to a gene: 5. The CDR3 spans 15 residues. The CDR3 DNA sequence: TGTGCCAGCAGGGACAGGGGTTTGAATAATTCACCCCTCCACTTT. This sequence encodes CASRDRGLNNSPLHF.

This clone has just one count. The chain joins TRBV2 to TRBJ1-5; D possibly corresponds to TRBD1 (6 bases). CDR3 length: 15 residues. The ends were cut back, 6 bases at V and 0 bases at J, with 12 bases in the middle. CDR1 is SNHLY and CDR2 is FYNNEI in the germline V gene. The CDR3 region has the DNA TGTGCCAGCAGAGTGCAGGGGATTAGCAATCAGCCCCAGCATTTT. Its translation: CASRVQGISNQPQHF.

In its sample, this clone was seen once. One end of the junction varies from germline; a read error may be responsible. Other nucleotide sequences from this sample produce the same CDR3. V gene TRBV11-3 combines with J gene TRBJ2-2, with 8 bases aligning to TRBD2. Germline V gives CDR1 SGHNT, CDR2 YENEEA. The length of the CDR3 is 14 residues. CDR3 in DNA: TGTGCCAGCCTGACTAGCGAAAACACCGGGGAACTGTTTTTT. Its translation is CASLTSENTGELFF.

The J gene is TRBJ2-1, the V gene TRBV27, with 8 bases aligning to TRBD1. With 4 bases clipped from V and 3 bases from J, the junction kept 5 bases outside the gene matches. From germline, CDR1 is MNHEY and CDR2 SMNVEV (reference sequence). The CDR3 sequence is 15 residues long. CDR3 residues: CASSWSGGGYNEQFF. The CDR3 coding sequence is TGTGCCAGCAGTTGGTCAGGGGGCGGCTACAATGAGCAGTTCTTC.

The chain joins TRBV6-1 to TRBJ2-7; tentative D call: TRBD2 (5 bases). Germline CDR1 and CDR2: MNHNS and SASEGT. V gave up 3 bases and J gave up 3 bases, with 12 bases separating them. This CDR3 is built from 14 residues. CDR3 sequence reads: CASSEYPGNYEQYF. The CDR3 DNA is TGTGCCAGCAGTGAGTACCCGGGGAACTACGAGCAGTACTTC.